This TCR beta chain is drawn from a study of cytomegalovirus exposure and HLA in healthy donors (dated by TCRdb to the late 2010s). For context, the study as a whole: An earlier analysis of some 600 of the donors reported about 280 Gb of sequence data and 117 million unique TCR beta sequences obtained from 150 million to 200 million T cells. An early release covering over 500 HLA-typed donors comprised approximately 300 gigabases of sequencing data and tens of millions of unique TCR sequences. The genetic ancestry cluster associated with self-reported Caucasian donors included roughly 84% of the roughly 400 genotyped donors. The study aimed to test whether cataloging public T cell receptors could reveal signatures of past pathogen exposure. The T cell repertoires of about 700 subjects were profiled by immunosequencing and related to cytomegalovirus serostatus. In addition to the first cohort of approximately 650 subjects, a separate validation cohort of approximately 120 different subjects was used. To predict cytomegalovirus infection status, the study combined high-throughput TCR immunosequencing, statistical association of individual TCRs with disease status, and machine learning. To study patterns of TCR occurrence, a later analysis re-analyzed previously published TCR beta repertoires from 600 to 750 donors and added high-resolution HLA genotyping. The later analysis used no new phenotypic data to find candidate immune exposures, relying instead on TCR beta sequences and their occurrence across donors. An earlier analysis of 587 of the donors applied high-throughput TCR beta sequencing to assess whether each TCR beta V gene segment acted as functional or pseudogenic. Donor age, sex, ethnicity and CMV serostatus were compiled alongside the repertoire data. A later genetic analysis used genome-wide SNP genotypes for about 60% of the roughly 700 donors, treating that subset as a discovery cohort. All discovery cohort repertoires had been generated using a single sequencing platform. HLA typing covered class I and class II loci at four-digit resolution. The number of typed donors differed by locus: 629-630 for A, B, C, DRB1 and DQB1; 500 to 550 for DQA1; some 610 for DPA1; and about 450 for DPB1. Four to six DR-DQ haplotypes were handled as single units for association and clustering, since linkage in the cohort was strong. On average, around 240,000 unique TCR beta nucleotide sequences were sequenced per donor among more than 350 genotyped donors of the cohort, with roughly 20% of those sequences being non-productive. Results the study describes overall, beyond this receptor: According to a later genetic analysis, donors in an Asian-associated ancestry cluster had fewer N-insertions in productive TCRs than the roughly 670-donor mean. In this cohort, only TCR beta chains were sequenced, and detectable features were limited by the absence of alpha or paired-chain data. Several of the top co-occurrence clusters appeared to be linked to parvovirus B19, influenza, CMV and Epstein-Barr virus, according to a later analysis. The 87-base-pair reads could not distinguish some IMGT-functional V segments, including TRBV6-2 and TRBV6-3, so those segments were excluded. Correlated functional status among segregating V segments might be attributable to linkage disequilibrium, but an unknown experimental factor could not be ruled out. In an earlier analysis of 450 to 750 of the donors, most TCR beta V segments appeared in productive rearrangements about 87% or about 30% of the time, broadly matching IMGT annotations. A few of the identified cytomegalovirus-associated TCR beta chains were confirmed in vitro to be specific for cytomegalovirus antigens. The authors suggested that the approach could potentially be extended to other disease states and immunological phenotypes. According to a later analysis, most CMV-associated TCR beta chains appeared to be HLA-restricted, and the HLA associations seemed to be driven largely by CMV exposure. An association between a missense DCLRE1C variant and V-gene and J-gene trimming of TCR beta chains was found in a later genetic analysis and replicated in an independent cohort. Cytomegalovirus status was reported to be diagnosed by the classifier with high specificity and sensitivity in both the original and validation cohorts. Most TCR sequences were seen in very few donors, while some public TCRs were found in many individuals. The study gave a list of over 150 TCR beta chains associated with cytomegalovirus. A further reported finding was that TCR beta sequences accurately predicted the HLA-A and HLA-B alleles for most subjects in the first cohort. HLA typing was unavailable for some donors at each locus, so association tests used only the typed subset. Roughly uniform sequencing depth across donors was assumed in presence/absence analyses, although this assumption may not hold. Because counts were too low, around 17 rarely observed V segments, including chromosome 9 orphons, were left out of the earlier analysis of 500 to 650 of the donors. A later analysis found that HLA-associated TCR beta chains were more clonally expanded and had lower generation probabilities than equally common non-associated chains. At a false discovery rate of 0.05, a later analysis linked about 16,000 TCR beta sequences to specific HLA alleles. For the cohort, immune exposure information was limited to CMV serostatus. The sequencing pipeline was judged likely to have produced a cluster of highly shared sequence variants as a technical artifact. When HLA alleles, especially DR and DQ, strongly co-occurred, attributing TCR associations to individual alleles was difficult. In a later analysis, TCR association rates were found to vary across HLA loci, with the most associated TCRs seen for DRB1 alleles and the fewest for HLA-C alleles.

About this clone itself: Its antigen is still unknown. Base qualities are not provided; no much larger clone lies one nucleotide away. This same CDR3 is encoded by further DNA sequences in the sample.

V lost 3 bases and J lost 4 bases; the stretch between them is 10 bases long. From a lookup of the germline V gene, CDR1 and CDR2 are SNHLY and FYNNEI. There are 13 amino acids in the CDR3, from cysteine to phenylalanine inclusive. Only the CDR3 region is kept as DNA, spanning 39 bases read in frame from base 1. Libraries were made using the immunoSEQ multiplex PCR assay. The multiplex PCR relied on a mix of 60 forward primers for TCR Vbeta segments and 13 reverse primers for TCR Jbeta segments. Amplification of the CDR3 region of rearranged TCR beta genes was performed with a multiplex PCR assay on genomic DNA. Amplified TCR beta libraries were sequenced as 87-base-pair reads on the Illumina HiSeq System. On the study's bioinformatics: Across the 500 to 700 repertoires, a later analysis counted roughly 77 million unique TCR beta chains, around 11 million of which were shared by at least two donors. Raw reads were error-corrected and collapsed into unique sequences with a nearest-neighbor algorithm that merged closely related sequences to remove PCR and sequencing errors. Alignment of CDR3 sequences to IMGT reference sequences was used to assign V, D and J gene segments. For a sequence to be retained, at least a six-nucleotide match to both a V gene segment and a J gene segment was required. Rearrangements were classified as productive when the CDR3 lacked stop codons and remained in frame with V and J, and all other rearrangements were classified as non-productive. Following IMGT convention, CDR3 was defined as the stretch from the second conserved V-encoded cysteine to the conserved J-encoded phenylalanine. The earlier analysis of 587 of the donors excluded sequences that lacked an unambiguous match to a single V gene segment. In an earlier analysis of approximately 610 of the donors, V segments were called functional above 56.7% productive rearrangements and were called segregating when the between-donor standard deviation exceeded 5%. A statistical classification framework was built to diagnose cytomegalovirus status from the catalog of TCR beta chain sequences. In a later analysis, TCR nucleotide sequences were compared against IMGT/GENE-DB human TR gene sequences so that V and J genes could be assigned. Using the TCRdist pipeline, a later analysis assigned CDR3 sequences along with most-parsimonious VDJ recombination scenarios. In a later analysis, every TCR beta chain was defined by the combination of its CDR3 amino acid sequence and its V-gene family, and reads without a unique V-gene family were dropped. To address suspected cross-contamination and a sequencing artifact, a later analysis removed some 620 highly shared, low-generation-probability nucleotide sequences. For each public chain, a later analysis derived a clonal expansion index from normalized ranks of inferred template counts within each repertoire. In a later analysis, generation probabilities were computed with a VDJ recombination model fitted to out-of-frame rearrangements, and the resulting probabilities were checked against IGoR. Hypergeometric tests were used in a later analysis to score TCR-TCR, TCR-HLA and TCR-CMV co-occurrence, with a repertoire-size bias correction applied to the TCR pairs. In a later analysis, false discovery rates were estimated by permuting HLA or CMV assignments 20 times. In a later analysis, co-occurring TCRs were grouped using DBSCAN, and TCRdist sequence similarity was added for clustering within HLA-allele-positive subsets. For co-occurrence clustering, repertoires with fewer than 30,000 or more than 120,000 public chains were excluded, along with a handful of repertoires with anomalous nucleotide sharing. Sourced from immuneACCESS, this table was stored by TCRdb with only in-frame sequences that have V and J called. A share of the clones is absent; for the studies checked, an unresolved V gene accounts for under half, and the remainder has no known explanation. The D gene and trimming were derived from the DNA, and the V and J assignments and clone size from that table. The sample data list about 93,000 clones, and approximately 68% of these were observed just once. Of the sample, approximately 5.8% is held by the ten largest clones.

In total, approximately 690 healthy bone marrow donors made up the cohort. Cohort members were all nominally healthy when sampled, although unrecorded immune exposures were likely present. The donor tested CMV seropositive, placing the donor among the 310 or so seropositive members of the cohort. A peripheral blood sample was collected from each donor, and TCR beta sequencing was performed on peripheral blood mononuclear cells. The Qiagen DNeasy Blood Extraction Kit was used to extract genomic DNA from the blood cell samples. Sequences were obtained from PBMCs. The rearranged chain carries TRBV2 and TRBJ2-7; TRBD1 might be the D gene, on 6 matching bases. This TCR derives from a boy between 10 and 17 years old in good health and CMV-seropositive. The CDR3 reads CASSDLQGYEQYF. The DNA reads TGTGCCAGCAGTGATTTACAGGGATACGAGCAGTACTTC. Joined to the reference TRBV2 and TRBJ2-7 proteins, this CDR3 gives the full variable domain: EPEVTQTPSHQVTQMGQEVILRCVPISNHLYFYWYRQILGQKVEFLVSFYNNEISEKSEIFDDQFSVERPDGSNFTLKIRSTKLEDSAMYFCASSDLQGYEQYFGPGTRLTVT.